A single sample gave rise to the 28 T cell receptor beta chains below, sequenced in a study of long-term antiretroviral therapy in people with HIV. Investigators performed immunoSEQ version v3.0 at survey level. The method was immunoSEQ multiplex PCR; TCRdb's version includes in-frame clones alone and lacks a portion of them. The repertoire consists of fewer than 30,000 clones, with roughly 80% occurring once and the leading ten covering more than 5.5%. This specimen was unsorted PBMCs, taken 1.1 years before starting antiretroviral therapy. These receptors all come from a woman in her thirties with HIV.

This clone came up once. The rearrangement joins TRBV5-6 to TRBJ2-1, with D perhaps TRBD1 (5 bases). Trimming left V 0 bases short and J 5 bases short, with 18 bases between. From germline, CDR1 is SGHDT and CDR2 YYEEEE. The length of the CDR3 is 17 residues. The CDR3 is CASSLDRFIKTDNEQFF. CDR3 in DNA: TGTGCCAGCAGCTTGGACAGGTTCATCAAAACCGACAATGAGCAGTTCTTC.

The chain uses TRBV6-6 and TRBJ2-2; the match to TRBD2 covers 7 bases. V trimming: 4 bases; J trimming: 0 bases; junction bases outside the gene matches: 5. The CDR3 sequence is 16 residues long. Germline loops: CDR1 MNHNY, CDR2 SVGAGI (reference sequence). The CDR3 here is CASSFLGLANTGELFF. The DNA for the CDR3 is TGTGCCAGCAGTTTCTTAGGACTAGCGAACACCGGGGAGCTGTTTTTT.

The gene calls are TRBV2 and TRBJ1-3; D unresolved. Germline lookup yields CDR1 SNHLY and CDR2 FYNNEI. The CDR3 spans 15 residues. Trimming took 7 bases from V and 0 from J, leaving 13 bases between them. The CDR3 reads CASTKGRFSGNTIYF. CDR3 DNA sequence: TGTGCCAGCACTAAAGGGCGGTTCTCTGGAAACACCATATATTTT. The whole variable domain, remainder taken from reference TRBV2 and TRBJ1-3, is EPEVTQTPSHQVTQMGQEVILRCVPISNHLYFYWYRQILGQKVEFLVSFYNNEISEKSEIFDDQFSVERPDGSNFTLKIRSTKLEDSAMYFCASTKGRFSGNTIYFGEGSWLTVV.

This clone was counted once. The CDR3 region has the DNA TGTGCCAGCAGTGACGGGACTAGCGTAACATACGAGCAGTACGTC. Protein: CASSDGTSVTYEQYV. V usage is TRBV6-4 and J usage is TRBJ2-7; TRBD2 agrees at 10 bases. V trimming: 2 bases; J trimming: 4 bases; junction bases outside the gene matches: 5. CDR3 length: 15 amino acids. Germline V gene lookup returns CDR1 MRHNA and CDR2 SNTAGT.

This clone turned up a few times. This chain uses TRBV7-2 with TRBJ2-1; perhaps TRBD2 as D (5 bases). Looked up from germline, CDR1 is SGHTA and CDR2 is FQGNSA. CDR3 length equals 15 residues. Trimming removed 3 bases at V and 5 bases at J, with 14 bases between. CDR3 nucleotides: TGTGCCAGCAGCTTTCGGGGAACCACGGACAATGAGCAGTTCTTC. Protein product: CASSFRGTTDNEQFF.

This chain uses TRBV6-6 with TRBJ2-1; D gene uncertain. Trimming removed 3 bases from V and 8 bases from J, with 17 bases in between. The CDR3 runs 15 residues. The germline gives CDR1 MNHNY, CDR2 SVGAGI (reference sequence). CDR3 amino acids: CASSYLQLFRDEQFF. The CDR3 nucleotides read TGTGCCAGCAGTTATCTACAGCTCTTTAGGGATGAGCAGTTCTTC.

The rearrangement links TRBV5-1 to TRBJ2-1; 9 nucleotides line up with TRBD1. The CDR3 covers 14 residues. V lost 4 bases and J lost 8; bases outside the gene matches: 7. Germline-derived CDR1 and CDR2 are SGHRS and YFSETQ. The chain's CDR3 is CASSPIRQGDEQFF. CDR3 nucleotides: TGCGCCAGCAGCCCTATCAGACAGGGGGATGAGCAGTTCTTC.

The chain links TRBV7-9 to TRBJ1-1; possibly TRBD1 for D (5 bases). This CDR3 contains 15 residues. Per the germline V gene, CDR1 is SEHNR and CDR2 is FQNEAQ (reference sequence). The CDR3 protein is CATRAEGRTNTEAFF. CDR3 DNA sequence: TGTGCGACGCGTGCGGAGGGACGGACGAACACTGAAGCTTTCTTT.

The chain combines TRBV6-1 with TRBJ2-3, with TRBD1 identical over 9 bases. Germline assignment: CDR1 MNHNS and CDR2 SASEGT. CDR3 length: 15 residues. V lost 6 bases and J lost 4; bases outside the gene matches: 8. For the CDR3, the DNA is TGTGCCAGCAGAACAGGGGGCGCAGGTTCAGATACGCAGTATTTT. This sequence encodes CASRTGGAGSDTQYF.

A few counts support this clone. Written as DNA, the CDR3 is TGTGCCAGCAGTGAAGGGGGAGGCACAGATACGCAGTATTTT. This translates into CASSEGGGTDTQYF. V gene TRBV6-4 combines with J gene TRBJ2-3, with D perhaps TRBD1 (6 bases). The germline V gene encodes CDR1 MRHNA and CDR2 SNTAGT. V was shortened by 3 bases and J by 1 base, with 8 bases between the two germline ends. This CDR3 region has 14 residues.

V gene TRBV5-6 combines with J gene TRBJ1-2; TRBD1 might be the D (5 bases). Germline CDR1 SGHDT, CDR2 YYEEEE. The CDR3 length is 13 residues. Between the trimmed V and J ends, which lost 0 bases and 4 bases, there was a span of 7 bases. The CDR3: CASSLEGTYGYTF. CDR3 coding DNA: TGTGCCAGCAGCTTGGAGGGGACCTATGGCTACACCTTC.

This clone has only a few counts. J is TRBJ1-2 and V is TRBV4-1; the match to TRBD1 covers 10 bases. Germline CDR1 reads MGHRA; CDR2 reads YSYEKL. The CDR3 has 17 residues. Trimming cost V 0 bases and J 4 bases; bases outside gene matches: 8. The chain's CDR3 is CASSQDAGTGEAYGYTF. CDR3 coding DNA: TGCGCCAGCAGCCAAGATGCTGGGACAGGGGAAGCCTATGGCTACACCTTC.

The chain links TRBV6-6 to TRBJ2-6, with D perhaps TRBD1 or TRBD2 (6 bases each). In germline, CDR1 is MNHNY, CDR2 SVGAGI (reference sequence). The CDR3 loop spans 15 amino acids. Trimming stripped 7 bases from V and 1 base from J, with 11 bases between. The CDR3 sequence is CASNGGGSGANVLTF. CDR3 in DNA: TGTGCCAGCAACGGAGGGGGTTCTGGGGCCAACGTCCTGACTTTC.

As DNA, the CDR3 is TGCGCCAGCAGCCAATTCGCGGGGGGGCCAGCTACGCAGTATTTT. This sequence encodes CASSQFAGGPATQYF. This chain joins TRBV5-1 and TRBJ2-3; TRBD2 matches 9 bases. The junction had 11 bases not matched to a gene; V was cut back by 4 bases and J by 8 bases. This CDR3 contains 15 residues. From germline, CDR1 is SGHRS and CDR2 YFSETQ.

The rearrangement joins TRBV7-2 to TRBJ2-1, with TRBD1 matching 7 bases. There are 16 residues in the CDR3. Unmatched junction bases numbered 12, after V lost 6 bases and J lost 4 bases. The V gene's germline CDR1 is SGHTA and CDR2 FQGNSA. Here the CDR3 reads CASSPRGGGLYNEQFF. CDR3 sequence (DNA): TGTGCCAGCAGTCCTAGAGGGGGCGGACTTTACAATGAGCAGTTCTTC.

This rearrangement joins TRBV10-3 to TRBJ1-6; 9 bases line up with TRBD1. This CDR3 region has 14 residues. CDR1 and CDR2 from the germline V gene are ENHRY and SYGVKD. Unmatched junction bases numbered 5, after V lost 6 bases and J lost 8 bases. The CDR3 nucleotides read TGTGCCATCAGGGGACAGGGCGGGGATTCACCCCTCCACTTT. Its translation is CAIRGQGGDSPLHF.

This chain's CDR3 is CASSLGQGRYEQYV. The CDR3 DNA reads as TGTGCCAGCTCTCTAGGACAGGGGAGGTACGAGCAGTACGTC. The chain recombines TRBV2 with TRBJ2-7, with 9 positions matching TRBD1. V lost 8 bases to trimming and J lost 4 bases; unmatched junction nucleotides: 9. The CDR3 sequence is 14 residues long. CDR1 and CDR2 from the germline V gene are SNHLY and FYNNEI.

Comments on this clone: Other DNA variants within this sample encode the same CDR3. This chain connects TRBV5-1 to TRBJ1-1, with D maybe TRBD1 (6 bases). Trimming removed 3 bases at V and 0 bases at J, with 9 bases between. Germline assignment: CDR1 SGHRS and CDR2 YFSETQ. The CDR3 loop spans 14 amino acids. This chain's CDR3 is CASSSDRLNTEAFF. The CDR3 DNA follows: TGCGCCAGCAGCTCGGACAGATTGAACACTGAAGCTTTCTTT.

The chain is built from TRBV30 and TRBJ2-1; D possibly corresponds to TRBD2 (5 bases). Germline V gene data show CDR1 as GTSNPN and CDR2 as SVGIG (reference sequence). V was trimmed by 1 base and J by 1 base, leaving 8 bases between them. The CDR3 has 14 residues. For the CDR3, the DNA is TGTGCCTGGAGTGAACGGGGTTCCTACAATGAGCAGTTCTTC. It yields the protein CAWSERGSYNEQFF.

About this clone: Other DNA sequences in this specimen translate into the identical CDR3. V usage is TRBV18 and J usage is TRBJ1-1; maybe TRBD1 (6 bases). This CDR3 region has 13 residues. V gave up 4 bases and J gave up 3 bases, with 9 bases separating them. Germline V gene data show CDR1 as KGHSH and CDR2 as LQKENI. The DNA for the CDR3 is TGTGCCAGCTCACACAGGGAGGACACTGAAGCTTTCTTT. Translated: CASSHREDTEAFF.

The chain couples TRBV6-1 to TRBJ1-2, with D unresolved. The CDR3 loop spans 12 amino acids. Germline CDR1 reads MNHNS; CDR2 reads SASEGT. The ends were cut back, 0 bases at V and 4 bases at J, with 3 bases in the middle. For the CDR3, the DNA is TGTGCCAGCAGTGAAGCGGCCTATGGCTACACCTTC. Protein: CASSEAAYGYTF.

CDR3 sequence reads: CAVSLTGEAFF. The CDR3 DNA reads TGTGCCGTGTCCCTAACAGGTGAAGCTTTCTTT. The chain recombines TRBV19 with TRBJ1-1; tentative D call: TRBD1 (5 bases). V gave up 11 bases and J gave up 7 bases, with 14 bases separating them. This CDR3 comprises 11 residues. CDR1 is LNHDA and CDR2 is SQIVND in the germline V gene (reference sequence).

This clone is a singleton in its sample. This rearrangement joins TRBV7-2 to TRBJ2-1, with 9 bases lining up with TRBD1. CDR3 length equals 16 residues. The germline CDR1 and CDR2 sequences are SGHTA and FQGNSA. V was pared by 1 base and J by 3 bases, with 4 bases of the junction left unmatched. CDR3 DNA sequence: TGTGCCAGCAGCTTAGAGGGACAGGGAGGCTACAATGAGCAGTTCTTC. Translated: CASSLEGQGGYNEQFF.

The V and J genes are TRBV9 and TRBJ2-2; maybe TRBD1 (5 bases). Germline V gene sequence: CDR1 SGDLS, CDR2 YYNGEE. Trimming took 1 base from V and 5 from J, leaving 12 bases between them. The CDR3 totals 15 residues. CDR3 DNA sequence: TGTGCCAGCAGCGTATCGCAGGGCCGGACCGGGGAGCTGTTTTTT. This translates into CASSVSQGRTGELFF.

This chain links TRBV5-8 with TRBJ1-2; 8 bases line up with TRBD1. Germline assignment: CDR1 SGHTS and CDR2 YDEGEE. The CDR3 sequence is 17 residues long. The ends lost 4 bases at V and 2 bases at J; junction bases unmatched: 13. For the CDR3, the DNA is TGTGCCAGCAGCCTCGGGGGCCTTGACAGGGGAAACTATGGCTACACCTTC. It yields the protein CASSLGGLDRGNYGYTF.

This sequence joins TRBV11-2 and TRBJ1-2; D might be TRBD1 (6 bases). The germline V gene has CDR1 SGHAT and CDR2 FQNNGV. V was trimmed by 4 bases and J by 3 bases, leaving 12 bases between them. This CDR3 is 14 amino acids long. The CDR3 is CASSSKGGYYGYTF. The CDR3 bases are TGTGCCAGCAGCTCAAAAGGGGGTTACTATGGCTACACCTTC. Full variable domain (missing parts from reference TRBV11-2 and TRBJ1-2): EAGVAQSPRYKIIEKRQSVAFWCNPISGHATLYWYQQILGQGPKLLIQFQNNGVVDDSQLPKDRFSAERLKGVDSTLKIQPAKLEDSAVYLCASSSKGGYYGYTFGSGTRLTVV.

The CDR3 nucleotides are TGTGCCAGCAGGCTAAGCGGTGTGGCCTACAATGAGCAGTTCTTC. Protein sequence: CASRLSGVAYNEQFF. This rearrangement joins TRBV27 to TRBJ2-1; D may be TRBD2 (5 bases). The V and J ends lost 6 bases and 2 bases respectively, with 14 bases between them. The CDR3 extends over 15 amino acids. From germline, CDR1 is MNHEY and CDR2 SMNVEV (reference sequence).

The chain combines TRBV19 with TRBJ1-3; D possibly corresponds to TRBD1 (5 bases). The CDR3 covers 14 residues. The V and J ends lost 6 bases and 4 bases respectively, with 13 bases between them. Germline V lookup: CDR1 LNHDA, CDR2 SQIVND (reference sequence). CDR3 residues: CASSQTVLGNTIYF. The CDR3 nucleotides read TGTGCCAGTAGCCAGACAGTTCTCGGAAACACCATATATTTT.